This T cell receptor beta chain emerged from a study of read filtering for tumor transcriptome and immune sequencing. Study-level findings and limits: Dropping single-read clonotypes raised IR-seq and RNA-seq shared-clonotype correlation.

This clonotype is labeled medium-sized (0.01 to 0.1%). Its specificity is unknown. This library used about 400 ng RNA and molecular barcoded adaptors spanning alpha/delta and beta/gamma chains. MiXCR, applied by TCRdb to the reads, yields one record per CDR3 protein. Among 20,000 to 25,000 distinct CDR3 sequences listed, 20% were seen once. The clonotype comes from a donor aged 40 or over with multiple myeloma. Material: a population of CD138-negative cells sorted from bone marrow.

The CDR3 nucleotides are TGTGCCAGCTCACCACAAGCAGGAGGCGCCTACAATGAGCAGTTCTTC. As protein: CASSPQAGGAYNEQFF. This chain links TRBV18 with TRBJ2-1, with a tentative D call TRBD2 (5 bases). The CDR3 contains 16 residues. Trimming stripped 1 base from V and 2 bases from J, with 12 bases between. Germline V CDR1 and CDR2: KGHSH, LQKENI.